The 12 T cell receptor beta chains below all came from one sample that was sequenced in a study of blood T cell repertoires in COVID-19. Repertoires were generated with immunoSEQ multiplex PCR, while TCRdb's copy carries only in-frame clones and drops some. The data hold around 310,000 clones, with nearly 90% observed a single time. Sequencing used peripheral blood. Source of these receptors: a middle-aged woman with COVID-19, enrolled during active disease.

This chain joins TRBV3-1 (or the pseudogene TRBV3-2) and TRBJ1-2; D not resolved. The germline gives CDR1 LGHDT, CDR2 YNNKEL (reference sequence). Trimming cost V 4 bases and J 3 bases, with 21 bases left between them. The CDR3 covers 17 residues. This CDR3 is CASSPRRPPPRDYGYTF. The CDR3 DNA follows: TGTGCCAGCAGCCCGAGGAGGCCACCTCCCCGGGACTATGGCTACACCTTC.

The chain couples TRBV5-1 to TRBJ2-1, with D possibly matching TRBD2 (6 bases). Germline V lookup: CDR1 SGHRS, CDR2 YFSETQ. The CDR3 contains 16 residues. Trimming shortened V by 4 bases and J by 4 bases, and 18 bases separated the two germline ends. Here the CDR3 DNA reads TGCGCCAGCAGCCGAGGGACTTCTAGGCATTACAATGAGCAGTTCTTC. Protein: CASSRGTSRHYNEQFF.

This chain joins TRBV6-1 and TRBJ2-7; a weak D match, TRBD2 (6 bases). Germline CDR1 is MNHNS and CDR2 is SASEGT. The V end lost 2 bases, the J end lost 11 bases, and 22 bases lay between the germline ends. This CDR3 spans 15 amino acids. In nucleotides, the CDR3 is TGTGCCAGCAGTGAAATCGGGACTCACCAGGCAACTGAGTACTTC. Encoded protein: CASSEIGTHQATEYF.

J is TRBJ1-1 and V is TRBV6-2 or TRBV6-3; possibly TRBD1 for D (5 bases). V lost 1 base to trimming and J lost 7 bases, with 10 bases between them. The CDR3 length is 13 residues. The V gene's germline CDR1 is MNHEY and CDR2 SVGEGT. The CDR3 DNA is TGTGCCAGCAGTTACTGGGGCAGTGATGAAGCTTTCTTT. It specifies CASSYWGSDEAFF.

The chain employs TRBV30 and TRBJ1-1; weak D call: TRBD1 (6 bases). Germline CDR1 reads GTSNPN; CDR2 reads SVGIG (reference sequence). Deletions cut 5 bases from V and 1 base from J, with 8 bases between. CDR3 size: 12 residues. The CDR3 DNA reads TGTGCCTGGGGACAGACGAACACTGAAGCTTTCTTT. Its protein product is CAWGQTNTEAFF.

J is TRBJ2-2 and V is TRBV9; 8 bases fit TRBD2. Germline CDR1 SGDLS, CDR2 YYNGEE. Losses at the gene ends were 3 bases for V and 3 bases for J; bases not matched to a gene: 4. The CDR3 is 15 amino acids. The CDR3 DNA sequence: TGTGCCAGCAGCGGCGTACTAGCGGACACCGGGGAGCTGTTTTTT. It specifies CASSGVLADTGELFF.

In this sample, this clone turned up once. This chain links TRBV6-2 or TRBV6-3 with TRBJ1-6; possibly TRBD1 for D (5 bases). V lost 2 bases to trimming and J lost 0 bases, with 14 bases between them. The CDR3 extends over 18 amino acids. Germline-derived CDR1 and CDR2 are MNHEY and SVGEGT. Here the CDR3 reads CASSYQGWGSSYNSPLHF. The CDR3 DNA reads as TGTGCCAGCAGTTACCAGGGATGGGGAAGCTCCTATAATTCACCCCTCCACTTT.

V gene TRBV4-1 combines with J gene TRBJ2-3; 11 nucleotides agree with TRBD2. The germline gives CDR1 MGHRA, CDR2 YSYEKL. Trimming cost V 4 bases and J 3 bases; bases outside gene matches: 3. The CDR3 totals 15 residues. CDR3 bases: TGCGCCAGCAGCCTGGGACTAGCGGTGACAGATACGCAGTATTTT. It is translated as CASSLGLAVTDTQYF.

V and J are TRBV5-4 and TRBJ2-1; 9 nucleotides line up with TRBD2. Per the germline V gene, CDR1 is SGHNT and CDR2 is YYREEE (reference sequence). This CDR3 is 19 amino acids long. The ends lost 3 bases at V and 8 bases at J; junction bases unmatched: 21. CDR3 nucleotides: TGTGCCAGCAGCTCGTCTAGCGGGGCCCTACCCTTAAAAAGCCATGAGCAGTTCTTC. Protein product: CASSSSSGALPLKSHEQFF.

The chain links TRBV7-9 to TRBJ1-4; maybe TRBD1 (5 bases). V was trimmed by 5 bases and J by 8 bases, leaving 15 bases between them. The germline CDR1 and CDR2 sequences are SEHNR and FQNEAQ (reference sequence). This CDR3 region has 14 residues. The CDR3 nucleotides read TGTGCCAGCAGCCTAGGGTGGGCAGGGGAAAAACTGTTTTTT. The encoded protein is CASSLGWAGEKLFF.

This chain connects TRBV27 to TRBJ1-6, with D uncertain. Germline V gives CDR1 MNHEY, CDR2 SMNVEV (reference sequence). V was trimmed by 3 bases and J by 6 bases, leaving 3 bases between them. This CDR3 has 12 residues. CDR3 coding DNA: TGTGCCAGCAGTTTTAGTAATTCACCCCTCCACTTT. Its translation is CASSFSNSPLHF.

The genes are TRBV6-5 and TRBJ2-7, with TRBD2 identical over 8 bases. The V gene end was trimmed by 5 bases and the J gene end by 2 bases; junction bases not matched to a gene: 2. The CDR3 is 13 amino acids. The V gene's germline CDR1 is MNHEY and CDR2 SVGAGI. CDR3 nucleotide sequence: TGTGCCAGCAGTAGCGGGAGTACCTACGAGCAGTACTTC. Its translation is CASSSGSTYEQYF.